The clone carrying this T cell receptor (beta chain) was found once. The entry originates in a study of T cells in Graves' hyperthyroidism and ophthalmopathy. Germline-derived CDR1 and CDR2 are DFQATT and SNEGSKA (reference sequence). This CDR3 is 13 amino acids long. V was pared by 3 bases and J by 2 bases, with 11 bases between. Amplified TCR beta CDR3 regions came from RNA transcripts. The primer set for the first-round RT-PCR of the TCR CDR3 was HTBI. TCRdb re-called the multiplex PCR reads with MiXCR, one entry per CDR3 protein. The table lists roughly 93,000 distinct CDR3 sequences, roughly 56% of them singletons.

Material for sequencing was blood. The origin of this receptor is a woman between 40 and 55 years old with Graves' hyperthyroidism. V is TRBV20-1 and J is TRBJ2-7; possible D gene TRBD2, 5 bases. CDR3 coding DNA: TGCAGTGCTAGGGCTACCGGGACCTACGAGCAGTACTTC. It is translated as CSARATGTYEQYF.